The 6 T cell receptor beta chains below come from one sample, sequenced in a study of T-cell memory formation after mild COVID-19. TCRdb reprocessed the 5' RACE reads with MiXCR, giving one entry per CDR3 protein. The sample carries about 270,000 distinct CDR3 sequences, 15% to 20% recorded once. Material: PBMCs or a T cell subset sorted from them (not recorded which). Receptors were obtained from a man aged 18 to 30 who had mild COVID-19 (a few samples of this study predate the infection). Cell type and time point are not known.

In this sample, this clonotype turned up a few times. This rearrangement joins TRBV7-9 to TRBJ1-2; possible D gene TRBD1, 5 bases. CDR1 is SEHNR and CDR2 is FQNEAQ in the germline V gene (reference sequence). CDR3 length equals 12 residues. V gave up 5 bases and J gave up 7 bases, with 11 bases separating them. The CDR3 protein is CASSPGGFGYTF. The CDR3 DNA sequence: TGTGCCAGCAGCCCCGGGGGGTTTGGCTACACCTTC.

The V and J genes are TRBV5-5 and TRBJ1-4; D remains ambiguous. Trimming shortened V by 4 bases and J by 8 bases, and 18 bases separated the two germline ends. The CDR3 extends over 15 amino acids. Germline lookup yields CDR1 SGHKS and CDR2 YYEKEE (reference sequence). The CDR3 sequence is CASSDYRRGGEKLFF. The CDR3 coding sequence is TGTGCCAGCAGCGACTACCGGCGGGGTGGGGAAAAACTGTTTTTT.

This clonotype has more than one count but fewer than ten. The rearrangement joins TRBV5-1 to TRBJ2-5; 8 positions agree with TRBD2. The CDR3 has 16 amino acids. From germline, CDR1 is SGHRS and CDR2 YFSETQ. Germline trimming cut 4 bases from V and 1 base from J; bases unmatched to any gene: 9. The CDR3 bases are TGCGCCAGCAGCCTAGGACTAGCCCTTCTCCAAGAGACCCAGTACTTC. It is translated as CASSLGLALLQETQYF. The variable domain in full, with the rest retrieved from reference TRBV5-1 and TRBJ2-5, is KAGVTQTPRYLIKTRGQQVTLSCSPISGHRSVSWYQQTPGQGLQFLFEYFSETQRNKGNFPGRFSGRQFSNSRSEMNVSTLELGDSALYLCASSLGLALLQETQYFGPGTRLLVL.

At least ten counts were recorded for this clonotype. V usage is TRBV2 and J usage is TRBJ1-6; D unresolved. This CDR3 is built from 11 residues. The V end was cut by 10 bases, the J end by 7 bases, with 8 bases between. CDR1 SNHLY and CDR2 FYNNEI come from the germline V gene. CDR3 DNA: TGTGCCACTGCGGGCAATTCACCCCTCCACTTT. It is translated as CATAGNSPLHF. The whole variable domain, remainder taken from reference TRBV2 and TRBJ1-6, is EPEVTQTPSHQVTQMGQEVILRCVPISNHLYFYWYRQILGQKVEFLVSFYNNEISEKSEIFDDQFSVERPDGSNFTLKIRSTKLEDSAMYFCATAGNSPLHFGNGTRLTVT.

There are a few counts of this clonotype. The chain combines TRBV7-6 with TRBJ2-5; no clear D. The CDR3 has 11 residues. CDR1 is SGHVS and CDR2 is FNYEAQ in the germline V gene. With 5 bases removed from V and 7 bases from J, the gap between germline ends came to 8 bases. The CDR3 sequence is CASSTWGTQYF. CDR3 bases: TGTGCCAGCAGCACATGGGGGACCCAGTACTTC.

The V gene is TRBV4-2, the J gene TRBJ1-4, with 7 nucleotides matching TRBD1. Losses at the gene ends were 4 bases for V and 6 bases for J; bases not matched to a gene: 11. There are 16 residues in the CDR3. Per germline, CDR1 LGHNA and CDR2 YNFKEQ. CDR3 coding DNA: TGTGCCAGCAGCCGCAAATTCGGGACAGAAGATGAAAAACTGTTTTTT. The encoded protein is CASSRKFGTEDEKLFF.